The following is a T cell receptor (beta chain) sequence with its context. This sample was included in a study of CD8+ T cells in alopecia areata. Study background: Once tofacitinib had been taken for 6 to 18 months, 6 months off drug followed.

Isolated RNA was reverse transcribed into cDNA used as the sequencing template. Using immunoSEQ multiplex PCR, the repertoire was profiled, and TCRdb retains in-frame clones only, with some absent. Of more than 150,000 clones detected, about 51% appear once; the ten largest clones hold 10%. Per the germline V gene, CDR1 is SNHLY and CDR2 is FYNNEI. V lost 10 bases to trimming and J lost 4 bases, with 19 bases between them. There are 14 residues in the CDR3. The treatment denotes: oral pan-JAK inhibitor, 5-10 mg twice daily. The rearrangement joins TRBV2 to TRBJ1-2; unclear D gene. The sample here was CD8+ T cells sorted from blood, taken at week 52, from a patient treated with tofacitinib. The sequence derives from a human donor with alopecia areata. In nucleotides, the CDR3 is TGTGCCACCACTGGCGGCTCTATCCCCTATGGCTACACCTTC. It codes for CATTGGSIPYGYTF.